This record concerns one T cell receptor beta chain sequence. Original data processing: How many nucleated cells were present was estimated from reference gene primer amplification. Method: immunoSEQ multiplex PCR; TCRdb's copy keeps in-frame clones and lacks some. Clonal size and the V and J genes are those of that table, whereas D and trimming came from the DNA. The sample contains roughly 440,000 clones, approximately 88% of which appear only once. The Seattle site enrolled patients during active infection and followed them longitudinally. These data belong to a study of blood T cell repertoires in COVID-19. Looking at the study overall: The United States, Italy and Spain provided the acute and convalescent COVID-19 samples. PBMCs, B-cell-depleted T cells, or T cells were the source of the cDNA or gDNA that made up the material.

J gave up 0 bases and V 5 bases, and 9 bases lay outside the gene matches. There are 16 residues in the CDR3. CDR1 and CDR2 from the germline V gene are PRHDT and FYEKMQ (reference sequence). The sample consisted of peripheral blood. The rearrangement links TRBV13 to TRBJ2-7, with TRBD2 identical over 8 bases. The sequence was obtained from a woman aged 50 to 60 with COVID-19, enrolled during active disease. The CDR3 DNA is TGTGCCAGCAGCCATACACTAGCGGTGAACTCCTACGAGCAGTACTTC. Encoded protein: CASSHTLAVNSYEQYF.